The present TCR beta chain was sequenced within a study of T cell changes during pregnancy in multiple sclerosis. This CDR3 spans 13 amino acids. Per the germline V gene, CDR1 is LNHDA and CDR2 is SQIVND (reference sequence). Trimming took 10 bases from V and 2 from J, leaving 11 bases between them. The protocol was immunoSEQ multiplex PCR, while the TCRdb copy is restricted to in-frame clones and leaves out a portion. Altogether roughly 80,000 clones are present, 90% to 95% being singletons, with the ten largest covering approximately 1.5%. The sequence came from a female donor with multiple sclerosis, enrolled in a pregnancy study. The V call is TRBV19, the J call TRBJ2-2; perhaps TRBD2 as D (6 bases). The sample was peripheral blood, taken before pregnancy. Here the CDR3 DNA reads TGTGCCATTCTGGGGGGAAACACCGGGGAGCTGTTTTTT. This gives the protein CAILGGNTGELFF.